Listed below are T cell receptor beta chains from one sample, sequenced in a study of cytotoxic CD8 clonotypes in ibrutinib-treated CLL. Sequenced by immunoSEQ multiplex PCR; TCRdb stores in-frame clones only, minus some. The table has 150,000 or so clones, around 80% seen once; the top ten hold 13%. Sequenced material: PBMCs, taken after 12 months of ibrutinib treatment. All receptors come from a human donor with chronic lymphocytic leukemia. Each CDR3 is given with its conserved first and last residue. D genes are given only for firm matches. The size of a clone is reported for some rows only, either as once, few or many, or as a class for expanded clones.

>TRBJ2-2|-|TRBV5-6|-
CASSLDAAYPTLTGELFF
TGTGCCAGCAGCTTGGACGCGGCCTATCCGACACTCACCGGGGAGCTGTTTTTT
>TRBJ2-1|TRBD1|TRBV7-9|-
CASSDRGWDNEQFF
TGTGCCAGCAGTGACAGGGGCTGGGACAATGAGCAGTTCTTC
>TRBJ1-2|-|TRBV14|-
CASSQEAASGGYTF
TGTGCCAGCAGCCAAGAGGCAGCGTCGGGCGGCTACACCTTC
>TRBJ2-7|-|TRBV6-5|once
CASSYPGATGYEQYF
TGTGCCAGCAGTTACCCCGGGGCGACGGGCTACGAGCAGTACTTC
>TRBJ2-3|-|TRBV7-2|-
CASSFLGSGADTQYF
TGTGCCAGCAGCTTTTTGGGTTCGGGCGCAGATACGCAGTATTTT
>TRBJ1-2|TRBD1|TRBV5-1|-
CASRPGQSNYGYTF
TGCGCCAGCAGACCGGGACAGTCCAACTATGGCTACACCTTC
>TRBJ1-2|-|TRBV19|-
CASSIHPINYGYTF
TGTGCCAGTAGTATCCATCCGATAAACTATGGCTACACCTTC
>TRBJ1-4|-|TRBV2|few
CASRGRFNEKLFF
TGTGCCAGCAGGGGAAGATTCAATGAAAAACTGTTTTTT
>TRBJ2-3|TRBD2|TRBV4-2|many
CASSQVTSGRTDTQYF
TGTGCCAGCAGCCAAGTGACTAGCGGGCGCACAGATACGCAGTATTTT
>TRBJ1-3|-|TRBV9|-
CASSPQGTSGNTIYF
TGTGCCAGCAGCCCTCAGGGAACCTCTGGAAACACCATATATTTT
>TRBJ2-2|-|TRBV7-9|-
CASSKPGLSAVGELFF
TGTGCCAGCAGCAAGCCGGGACTTAGTGCGGTCGGGGAGCTGTTTTTT
>TRBJ2-7|-|TRBV28|-
CASRLWSGGVYEQYF
TGTGCCAGCAGACTTTGGTCTGGCGGAGTCTACGAGCAGTACTTC
>TRBJ2-7|TRBD1|TRBV28|-
CASSYQGAGEQYF
TGTGCCAGCAGTTACCAGGGGGCTGGTGAGCAGTACTTC
>TRBJ2-7|-|TRBV7-2|once
CASSGTPSYEQYF
TGTGCCAGCAGTGGGACGCCGTCCTACGAGCAGTACTTC
>TRBJ2-3|TRBD2|TRBV7-8|-
CASSFLAGGLGDTQYF
TGTGCCAGCAGCTTTTTAGCGGGAGGGTTAGGAGATACGCAGTATTTT
>TRBJ2-3|TRBD2|TRBV4-2|-
CASSQVRTSGRGTDTQYF
TGTGCCAGCAGCCAAGTGCGGACTAGCGGGAGGGGCACAGATACGCAGTATTTT
>TRBJ2-3|TRBD2|TRBV7-2|once
CASSRTSGRGTDTQYF
TGTGCCAGCAGCCGGACTAGCGGGAGGGGCACAGATACGCAGTATTTT
>TRBJ1-1|-|TRBV19|few
CASSILSGTEAFF
TGTGCCAGTAGTATTCTGTCCGGGACTGAAGCTTTCTTT
>TRBJ1-5|-|TRBV27|-
CASSLGANQPQHF
TGTGCCAGCAGTTTAGGAGCCAATCAGCCCCAGCATTTT
>TRBJ1-4|-|TRBV30|-
CAWSVGGEKLFF
TGTGCCTGGAGTGTGGGAGGGGAAAAACTGTTTTTT
>TRBJ2-6|TRBD1|TRBV5-6|-
CASKSTGSNSGANVLTF
TGTGCCAGCAAGTCGACAGGGTCTAACTCTGGGGCCAACGTCCTGACTTTC
>TRBJ1-3|-|TRBV28|-
CASSSTGSSGNTIYF
TGTGCCAGCAGTTCAACAGGTAGCTCTGGAAACACCATATATTTT
>TRBJ2-5|-|TRBV5-4|-
CASSLAGKETQYF
TGTGCCAGCAGCTTGGCCGGGAAGGAGACCCAGTACTTC
>TRBJ2-7|TRBD2|TRBV14|few
CASSLPGGAYEQYF
TGTGCCAGCAGCCTTCCGGGGGGGGCCTACGAGCAGTACTTC
>TRBJ2-1|-|TRBV7-2|-
CASSLNRDNEQFF
TGTGCCAGCAGCTTAAACAGAGACAATGAGCAGTTCTTC
>TRBJ1-5|-|TRBV7-8|-
CASSLDPIYSNQPQHF
TGTGCCAGCAGCTTAGACCCCATCTATAGCAATCAGCCCCAGCATTTT
>TRBJ2-5|TRBD2|TRBV27|-
CASSTGTSPLETQYF
TGTGCCAGCAGTACCGGGACTAGCCCCTTGGAGACCCAGTACTTC
>TRBJ2-7|-|TRBV5-5|-
CASSLDTSSYEQYF
TGTGCCAGCAGCTTGGATACTAGCTCCTACGAGCAGTACTTC
>TRBJ1-2|TRBD1|TRBV7-9|-
CASSLERPGQGVHGYTF
TGTGCCAGCAGCTTAGAGCGGCCGGGACAGGGGGTTCATGGCTACACCTTC
>TRBJ2-2|TRBD2|TRBV18|-
CASSLGLAGMSGELFF
TGTGCCAGCTCACTGGGACTAGCGGGAATGTCCGGGGAGCTGTTTTTT
>TRBJ2-5|-|TRBV28|-
CASSLLGRPETQYF
TGTGCCAGCAGTTTGTTAGGACGCCCGGAGACCCAGTACTTC
>TRBJ1-5|-|TRBV7-9|-
CASSPRGVGNQPQHF
TGTGCCAGCAGCCCCAGGGGCGTGGGCAATCAGCCCCAGCATTTT
>TRBJ2-7|TRBD1|TRBV6-5|-
CASSYGTGLEQYF
TGTGCCAGCAGTTACGGGACAGGGCTCGAGCAGTACTTC
>TRBJ2-7|-|TRBV7-2|-
CASSLDGGASSYEQYF
TGTGCCAGCAGCTTAGATGGGGGCGCTTCCTCCTACGAGCAGTACTTC
>TRBJ1-1|-|TRBV18|few
CASSVTGEAFF
TGTGCCAGCTCAGTCACAGGGGAAGCTTTCTTT
>TRBJ2-5|-|TRBV11-2|-
CASSKHRDETQYF
TGTGCCAGCAGCAAGCACAGGGATGAGACCCAGTACTTC
>TRBJ2-7|TRBD2|TRBV30|-
CAWSVRGLTRALTYEQYF
TGTGCCTGGAGTGTACGGGGACTAACAAGAGCTTTAACCTACGAGCAGTACTTC
>TRBJ1-5|-|TRBV10-3|-
CAISSPGAQPQHF
TGTGCCATCAGTAGCCCGGGGGCACAGCCCCAGCATTTT
>TRBJ1-2|-|TRBV11-1|-
CASSITTGGYTF
TGTGCCAGCAGCATAACCACGGGAGGCTACACCTTC
>TRBJ2-7|-|TRBV5-8|-
CASSLSIYEQYF
TGTGCCAGCAGCTTGTCGATTTACGAGCAGTACTTC
>TRBJ2-1|TRBD2|TRBV7-6|-
CASSLEAGDSYNEQFF
TGTGCCAGCAGCTTAGAAGCGGGAGACTCCTACAATGAGCAGTTCTTC
>TRBJ2-7|TRBD2|TRBV19|-
CASSGTSGSSYEQYF
TGTGCCAGTAGTGGAACTAGCGGGAGCTCCTACGAGCAGTACTTC
>TRBJ1-4|TRBD1|TRBV30|-
CAWSGQGVANEKLFF
TGTGCCTGGAGTGGACAGGGGGTTGCTAATGAAAAACTGTTTTTT
>TRBJ2-5|TRBD1|TRBV5-1|-
CASSRQGGEETQYF
TGCGCCAGCAGCAGACAGGGGGGAGAAGAGACCCAGTACTTC
>TRBJ2-1|-|TRBV6-5|-
CASSYQSRRYNEQFF
TGTGCCAGCAGTTACCAGTCTAGGCGGTACAATGAGCAGTTCTTC
>TRBJ2-7|-|TRBV10-1|-
CASSPGDYEQYF
TGCGCCAGCAGTCCAGGGGACTACGAGCAGTACTTC
>TRBJ1-2|-|TRBV5-1|few
CASSWGLSGYYGYTF
TGCGCCAGCAGTTGGGGACTGAGTGGGTACTATGGCTACACCTTC
>TRBJ1-1|TRBD1|TRBV9|-
CASTRTGVNTEAFF
TGTGCCAGCACCAGGACAGGGGTAAACACTGAAGCTTTCTTT
>TRBJ2-5|TRBD2|TRBV5-6|once
CASSTRLAGLGETQYF
TGTGCCAGCAGCACCAGACTAGCGGGTTTAGGGGAGACCCAGTACTTC
>TRBJ2-3|-|TRBV7-7|-
CASSLGTTTDTQYF
TGTGCTAGCAGCTTAGGGACGACAACAGATACGCAGTATTTT